One sample yielded the 29 T cell receptor beta chains listed below, sequenced in a study of identifying expanded T cells in peripheral blood. Clones were read by immunoSEQ multiplex PCR, and TCRdb kept only the in-frame ones, dropping some. The data show around 100,000 clones, approximately 88% seen once. Sequencing used blood. Source of these receptors: a person between 18 and 75 years old in good health.

Here the CDR3 reads CASNLRTFGPQHF. DNA of the CDR3: TGTGCCAGCAACCTTCGGACCTTTGGGCCCCAGCATTTT. The V and J genes are TRBV2 and TRBJ1-5; D uncertain. The CDR3 has 13 residues. CDR1 is SNHLY, CDR2 FYNNEI, per germline. The V gene lost 7 bases and the J gene lost 9 bases, with 16 bases spanning the gap.

This clone was detected only once. The chain links TRBV19 to TRBJ1-2; 7 bases line up with TRBD1. J gave up 1 base and V 9 bases, and 5 bases lay outside the gene matches. The CDR3 has 13 residues. Germline loops: CDR1 LNHDA, CDR2 SQIVND (reference sequence). The CDR3 DNA reads as TGTGCCAGCCGGGACAGATATAACTATGGCTACACCTTC. Translating it yields CASRDRYNYGYTF.

The chain links TRBV7-9 to TRBJ1-2; D uncertain. The CDR3 sequence is 14 residues long. Trimming left V 1 base short and J 5 bases short, with 11 bases between. From germline, CDR1 is SEHNR and CDR2 FQNEAQ (reference sequence). The DNA for the CDR3 is TGTGCCAGCAGCTTAGGGGCCGGCAGGTATGGCTACACCTTC. Its protein product is CASSLGAGRYGYTF.

This clone has a single count. The J gene is TRBJ2-7, the V gene TRBV28, with 9 bases aligning to TRBD2. V dropped 6 bases and J dropped 4; count of bases not matched to a gene: 13. Germline V CDR1 and CDR2: MDHEN, SYDVKM. The CDR3 spans 16 residues. The chain's CDR3 is CASRPGWLAGPYEQYF. The DNA of the CDR3 is TGTGCCAGCAGGCCCGGGTGGCTAGCGGGACCTTACGAGCAGTACTTC. Full variable domain (outside the CDR3, taken from reference TRBV28 and TRBJ2-7): DVKVTQSSRYLVKRTGEKVFLECVQDMDHENMFWYRQDPGLGLRLIYFSYDVKMKEKGDIPEGYSVSREKKERFSLILESASTNQTSMYLCASRPGWLAGPYEQYFGPGTRLTVT.

The V gene is TRBV11-2, the J gene TRBJ1-1; D unclear. Germline V gene sequence: CDR1 SGHAT, CDR2 FQNNGV. The CDR3 is made up of 14 amino acids. Between the trimmed V and J ends, which lost 5 bases and 4 bases, there was a span of 14 bases. CDR3 DNA sequence: TGTGCCAGCAGCCCTACCGACCTAAGCACTGAAGCTTTCTTT. Translating it yields CASSPTDLSTEAFF.

The rearrangement links TRBV9 to TRBJ2-2; no firm D call. Germline values: CDR1 SGDLS, CDR2 YYNGEE. The CDR3 consists of 13 residues. V lost 0 bases, J lost 5 bases, and 5 bases lay in between. The CDR3 reads CASSVVGTGELFF. CDR3 coding DNA: TGTGCCAGCAGCGTAGTTGGAACCGGGGAGCTGTTTTTT.

V gene TRBV11-3 combines with J gene TRBJ2-1; D remains unclear. Trimming took off 2 bases at V and 9 bases at J, with 8 bases between the two ends. Germline CDR1 reads SGHNT; CDR2 reads YENEEA. The CDR3 is 12 amino acids. Here the CDR3 DNA reads TGTGCCAGCAGCTTAAGCAGCGTTGAGCAGTTCTTC. Translated, it gives CASSLSSVEQFF. Full variable domain (remainder filled in from reference TRBV11-3 and TRBJ2-1): EAGVVQSPRYKIIEKKQPVAFWCNPISGHNTLYWYLQNLGQGPELLIRYENEEAVDDSQLPKDRFSAERLKGVDSTLKIQPAELGDSAVYLCASSLSSVEQFFGPGTRLTVL.

The chain joins TRBV7-2 to TRBJ2-5, with 10 bases fitting TRBD1. CDR1 is SGHTA, CDR2 FQGNSA, per germline. Losses at the gene ends were 5 bases for V and 4 bases for J; bases not matched to a gene: 10. The CDR3 loop spans 16 amino acids. CDR3 coding DNA: TGTGCCAGCAGCCCCATGGACAGGGGGAGAAGAGAGACCCAGTACTTC. It codes for CASSPMDRGRRETQYF.

As concerns this clone: Mismatch with germline at one junction end may stem from a read error. This chain links TRBV6-1 with TRBJ2-7; D is possibly TRBD1 (7 bases). The CDR3 totals 14 residues. From germline, CDR1 is MNHNS and CDR2 SASEGT. CDR3 amino acids: CASSEAVEGAPGPF. CDR3 in DNA: TGTGCCAGCAGTGAAGCCGTGGAGGGGGCCCCTGGTCCTTTC.

The chain combines TRBV6-6 with TRBJ2-3, with a tentative D call TRBD1 (6 bases). There are 14 residues in the CDR3. CDR1 is MNHNY, CDR2 SVGAGI, per germline (reference sequence). The ends were cut back, 6 bases at V and 5 bases at J, with 15 bases in the middle. CDR3 nucleotide sequence: TGTGCCAGCAGGTTAGACAGGTTGCAAGATACGCAGTATTTT. It specifies CASRLDRLQDTQYF.

In nucleotides, the CDR3 is TGTGCCAGCAGCTTAGTGTCTGTGAACACTGAAGCTTTCTTT. Its protein product is CASSLVSVNTEAFF. This chain links TRBV7-9 with TRBJ1-1, with D uncertain. The germline V gene encodes CDR1 SEHNR and CDR2 FQNEAQ (reference sequence). The CDR3 runs to 14 residues. V was pared by 1 base and J by 0 bases, with 6 bases between.

The genes are TRBV11-3 and TRBJ2-1; D perhaps matches TRBD1 (6 bases). CDR3 length: 14 amino acids. The germline V gene has CDR1 SGHNT and CDR2 YENEEA. V was trimmed by 2 bases and J by 6 bases, leaving 11 bases between them. The CDR3 sequence: CASSLSGDINEQFF. DNA of the CDR3: TGTGCCAGCAGCTTATCAGGGGATATCAATGAGCAGTTCTTC. The variable domain in full, completed from reference TRBV11-3 and TRBJ2-1, reads EAGVVQSPRYKIIEKKQPVAFWCNPISGHNTLYWYLQNLGQGPELLIRYENEEAVDDSQLPKDRFSAERLKGVDSTLKIQPAELGDSAVYLCASSLSGDINEQFFGPGTRLTVL.

The J gene is TRBJ2-4, the V gene TRBV9; possible D gene TRBD1, 6 bases. Trimming took 3 bases from V and 3 from J, leaving 13 bases between them. This CDR3 comprises 15 residues. The germline gives CDR1 SGDLS, CDR2 YYNGEE. The CDR3 DNA sequence: TGTGCCAGCAGCGCTACACAGGGAGACAAAAACATTCAGTACTTC. Protein product: CASSATQGDKNIQYF.

This clone was seen only once. The chain combines TRBV9 with TRBJ2-3; perhaps TRBD1 as D (6 bases). The CDR3 loop spans 15 amino acids. V lost 0 bases, J lost 2 bases, and 10 bases lay in between. Looked up from germline, CDR1 is SGDLS and CDR2 is YYNGEE. This CDR3 reads CASSVGGLDTDTQYF. DNA of the CDR3: TGTGCCAGCAGCGTAGGGGGGCTCGACACAGATACGCAGTATTTT.

J is TRBJ1-2 and V is TRBV5-1, with D unresolved. This CDR3 spans 12 amino acids. The V end was cut by 4 bases, the J end by 4 bases, with 8 bases between. Looked up from germline, CDR1 is SGHRS and CDR2 is YFSETQ. DNA for the CDR3: TGCGCCAGCAGCCAGGAGGGCTATGGCTACACCTTC. Amino acids: CASSQEGYGYTF. The variable domain in full, completed from reference TRBV5-1 and TRBJ1-2, reads KAGVTQTPRYLIKTRGQQVTLSCSPISGHRSVSWYQQTPGQGLQFLFEYFSETQRNKGNFPGRFSGRQFSNSRSEMNVSTLELGDSALYLCASSQEGYGYTFGSGTRLTVV.

The V and J genes are TRBV5-1 and TRBJ1-1, with 8 bases identical to TRBD1. Germline CDR1 and CDR2: SGHRS and YFSETQ. The V and J ends lost 0 bases and 1 base, in that order; junction bases with no gene match: 11. The CDR3 totals 18 residues. CDR3 sequence reads: CASSLVSRNGQGNTEAFF. CDR3 coding DNA: TGCGCCAGCAGCTTGGTTTCCCGAAACGGACAGGGGAACACTGAAGCTTTCTTT.

This clone was seen a single time. V and J are TRBV29-1 and TRBJ1-1; D is possibly TRBD1 (6 bases). Germline CDR1 and CDR2: SQVTM and ANQGSEA. The CDR3 contains 12 residues. The germline V and J ends were trimmed by 7 bases and 1 base, with 10 bases remaining between them. DNA for the CDR3: TGCAGCGCCCAGGGGTGGAACACTGAAGCTTTCTTT. It yields the protein CSAQGWNTEAFF.

The V and J genes are TRBV5-1 and TRBJ2-7, with 10 bases fitting TRBD1. V was pared by 3 bases and J by 5 bases, with 5 bases of the junction left unmatched. The CDR3 covers 14 residues. CDR1 is SGHRS and CDR2 is YFSETQ in the germline V gene. The CDR3 sequence is CASSWGTGVNEQYF. The CDR3 bases are TGCGCCAGCAGCTGGGGGACAGGGGTTAACGAGCAGTACTTC.

CDR3 residues: CAWGQGNQPQHF. In nucleotides, the CDR3 is TGTGCCTGGGGACAGGGGAATCAGCCCCAGCATTTT. The chain joins TRBV30 to TRBJ1-5; TRBD1 matches at 9 bases. The CDR3 has 12 amino acids. J gave up 4 bases and V 5 bases, and 0 bases lay outside the gene matches. Germline V gene lookup returns CDR1 GTSNPN and CDR2 SVGIG (reference sequence).

V usage is TRBV28 and J usage is TRBJ2-2; D ambiguous. V was shortened by 4 bases and J by 6 bases, with 12 bases between the two germline ends. This CDR3 is 14 amino acids long. Germline values: CDR1 MDHEN, CDR2 SYDVKM. This chain's CDR3 is CASSSTINPGELFF. CDR3 coding DNA: TGTGCCAGCAGTTCCACTATTAACCCCGGGGAGCTGTTTTTT.

The chain combines TRBV4-3 with TRBJ1-3; D gene ambiguous. The CDR3 extends over 17 amino acids. Germline CDR1 and CDR2: LGHNA and YSLEER. V lost 1 base to trimming and J lost 0 bases, with 13 bases between them. This CDR3 reads CASSQASRLSSGNTIYF. For the CDR3, the DNA is TGCGCCAGCAGCCAAGCCTCTAGACTCAGCTCTGGAAACACCATATATTTT.

The gene calls are TRBV7-8 and TRBJ2-1, with 9 bases fitting TRBD1. From germline, CDR1 is SGHVS and CDR2 FQNEAQ. V shed 6 bases, J shed 6 bases, and the junction held 9 bases outside the gene matches. CDR3 length: 15 amino acids. The CDR3 spells CASRLTGGAGNEQFF. The CDR3 bases are TGTGCCAGCAGGTTAACAGGGGGCGCGGGCAATGAGCAGTTCTTC.

This rearrangement joins TRBV6-5 to TRBJ1-1; 8 nucleotides match TRBD1. The ends lost 0 bases at V and 1 base at J; junction bases unmatched: 1. The CDR3 runs to 15 residues. Germline lookup yields CDR1 MNHEY and CDR2 SVGAGI. The chain's CDR3 is CASSYSQGANTEAFF. The CDR3, as DNA: TGTGCCAGCAGTTACTCGCAGGGGGCGAACACTGAAGCTTTCTTT.

The J gene is TRBJ2-2, the V gene TRBV5-4; 7 bases align to TRBD1. V lost 5 bases to trimming and J lost 4 bases; unmatched junction nucleotides: 5. Germline V gives CDR1 SGHNT, CDR2 YYREEE (reference sequence). This CDR3 is built from 14 residues. The CDR3 region has the DNA TGTGCCAGCAGGCGGACAGGAGGCACCGGGGAGCTGTTTTTT. The encoded protein is CASRRTGGTGELFF.

The rearrangement uses TRBV18 and TRBJ1-2, with D perhaps TRBD1 (6 bases). Germline V lookup: CDR1 KGHSH, CDR2 LQKENI. The V end lost 4 bases, the J end lost 4 bases, and 19 bases lay between the germline ends. This CDR3 spans 16 amino acids. CDR3 protein: CASSQGKSQGSYGYTF. DNA of the CDR3: TGTGCCAGCTCACAAGGGAAATCACAGGGATCCTATGGCTACACCTTC.

V is TRBV5-4 and J is TRBJ2-2, with D possibly matching TRBD1 (6 bases). V lost 5 bases to trimming and J lost 1 base, with 9 bases between them. This CDR3 region has 14 residues. CDR1 is SGHNT, CDR2 YYREEE, per germline (reference sequence). This CDR3 reads CASSTGQNTGELFF. In DNA form, the CDR3 reads TGTGCCAGCAGTACGGGACAGAACACCGGGGAGCTGTTTTTT.

The V gene is TRBV7-3, the J gene TRBJ2-5; tentative D call: TRBD1 (5 bases). The germline V gene has CDR1 SGHTA and CDR2 FQGTGA. The germline V and J ends were trimmed by 0 bases and 4 bases, with 6 bases remaining between them. The CDR3 has 13 residues. This CDR3 is CASSLTGAETQYF. The CDR3 nucleotides read TGTGCCAGCAGCTTAACAGGGGCAGAGACCCAGTACTTC. Filled out from reference TRBV7-3 and TRBJ2-5, the complete variable domain reads GAGVSQTPSNKVTEKGKYVELRCDPISGHTALYWYRQSLGQGPEFLIYFQGTGAADDSGLPNDRFFAVRPEGSVSTLKIQRTERGDSAVYLCASSLTGAETQYFGPGTRLLVL.

This rearrangement joins TRBV4-1 to TRBJ2-5; the D gene is possibly TRBD1 (5 bases). Trimming cost V 2 bases and J 4 bases, with 11 bases left between them. The CDR3 has 14 residues. In germline, CDR1 is MGHRA, CDR2 YSYEKL. CDR3 amino acids: CASSQLGVGETQYF. In DNA, the CDR3 is TGCGCCAGCAGCCAATTAGGGGTAGGAGAGACCCAGTACTTC.

The J gene is TRBJ1-1, the V gene TRBV18; 8 bases line up with TRBD1. Unmatched junction bases numbered 5, after V lost 1 base and J lost 4 bases. The length of the CDR3 is 15 residues. Germline V lookup: CDR1 KGHSH, CDR2 LQKENI. The CDR3 region has the DNA TGTGCCAGCTCACCACGCCAGGGGGCGACCACTGAAGCTTTCTTT. Its protein is CASSPRQGATTEAFF.